These 2 T cell receptor beta chains were all obtained from the same sample, sequenced in a study of blood T cell repertoires in COVID-19. Here immunoSEQ multiplex PCR was the method, and the copy in TCRdb shows in-frame clones only, minus some. The repertoire consists of roughly 200,000 clones, with 70% to 90% occurring once and the leading ten covering 4% to 5%. Input material: peripheral blood. The receptors originated from a woman in her twenties or thirties with acute or convalescent COVID-19.

The V call is TRBV5-5, the J call TRBJ1-4; a weak D match, TRBD1 (6 bases). The V and J ends lost 0 bases and 8 bases respectively, with 11 bases between them. The CDR3 length is 14 residues. Germline V CDR1 and CDR2: SGHKS, YYEKEE (reference sequence). The CDR3, as DNA: TGTGCCAGCAGCTTGGGAACAGGGACCGAAAAACTGTTTTTT. This encodes CASSLGTGTEKLFF.

The chain is built from TRBV6-6 and TRBJ2-7; 7 nucleotides agree with TRBD1. V shed 6 bases, J shed 1 base, and the junction held 6 bases outside the gene matches. Germline V gene sequence: CDR1 MNHNY, CDR2 SVGAGI (reference sequence). The CDR3 has 14 residues. DNA of the CDR3: TGTGCCAGCAGGGGGACAGCGAATTCCTACGAGCAGTACTTC. Its translation: CASRGTANSYEQYF.